This T cell receptor (beta chain) was captured by sequencing in a study of CD8 T cells in ankylosing spondylitis. The sample holds many counts of this clonotype. Its target is not known. Whole-study findings and limits: A TCR beta motif of fewer than ten highly homologous variants appeared characteristic of ankylosing spondylitis blood.

TCRdb used MiXCR to reprocess the 5' RACE reads, holding one entry per CDR3 protein. Found here are 150,000 to 200,000 distinct CDR3 sequences, 30% to 35% of them singletons; the top ten hold 5.5% to 7.5%. V shed 2 bases and J shed 1 base, with 11 bases lying between them. This CDR3 is built from 14 residues. The germline gives CDR1 SQVTM, CDR2 ANQGSEA. The chain employs TRBV29-1 and TRBJ1-1; maybe TRBD1 (5 bases). The sequence came from a male donor with ankylosing spondylitis. Sequences were obtained from synovial fluid, either unsorted or a sorted T cell fraction (not recorded which). CDR3 DNA: TGCAGCGTTGAACTGGCAGGGAGGAACACTGAAGCTTTCTTT. The encoded protein is CSVELAGRNTEAFF.